The rows below give T cell receptor beta chains drawn from one sample of a study of CD8 T cells in ankylosing spondylitis. TCRdb re-derived calls from the 5' RACE reads in MiXCR, one entry per CDR3 protein. This sample has roughly 370,000 distinct CDR3 sequences, with 20% to 25% found just once. The sequenced material came from blood, either unsorted or a sorted T cell fraction (not recorded which). These receptors originate from a male donor with ankylosing spondylitis. CDR3s include the opening cysteine and the closing phenylalanine or tryptophan. A D gene is named only where the DNA matches it firmly. Clone size, where shown, is once, few, many, or a class for clones that have expanded.

>TRBV14|TRBD1|TRBJ2-7|few
CASSPLGTASYEQYF
TGTGCCAGCAGTCCACTAGGGACAGCGAGCTACGAGCAGTACTTC
>TRBV29-1|TRBD1|TRBJ2-5|.
CSAGQSETQYF
TGCAGCGCGGGACAGTCAGAGACCCAGTACTTC
>TRBV7-9|TRBD2|TRBJ2-3|few
CASSLQSGRGDTQYF
TGTGCCAGCAGCTTACAAAGCGGGAGAGGAGATACGCAGTATTTT
>TRBV5-1|TRBD1|TRBJ2-5|few
CASSLEPGGSFETQYF
TGCGCCAGCAGCTTGGAGCCAGGGGGATCGTTTGAGACCCAGTACTTC
>TRBV5-1|.|TRBJ2-7|few
CASSLRFSYEQYF
TGCGCCAGCAGCTTAAGGTTCTCCTACGAGCAGTACTTC
>TRBV5-1|TRBD2|TRBJ2-1|.
CASSLEGGSSNEQFF
TGCGCCAGCAGCTTGGAGGGCGGGAGTAGCAATGAGCAGTTCTTC
>TRBV5-6|.|TRBJ1-1|.
CASTRDTDTEAFF
TGTGCCAGCACCCGGGACACTGACACTGAAGCTTTCTTT
>TRBV5-1|.|TRBJ2-7|once
CASSPQPPAYEQYF
TGCGCCAGCAGCCCCCAGCCCCCTGCGTACGAGCAGTACTTC
>TRBV5-1|.|TRBJ2-1|.
CASSLGGPNGEQFF
TGCGCCAGCAGCTTGGGGGGGCCTAACGGTGAGCAGTTCTTC
>TRBV7-6|.|TRBJ2-7|.
CASSLVFSDYEQYF
TGTGCCAGCAGCTTAGTTTTTAGCGACTACGAGCAGTACTTC
>TRBV11-2|TRBD1|TRBJ1-1|many
CASSFPGGTEAFF
TGTGCCAGCAGCTTTCCAGGGGGAACTGAAGCTTTCTTT
>TRBV7-9|.|TRBJ2-2|.
CASSLFRENTGELFF
TGTGCCAGCAGCTTATTCAGGGAGAACACCGGGGAGCTGTTTTTT
>TRBV10-3|.|TRBJ2-5|.
CAISESHRELTQYF
TGTGCCATCAGTGAGTCTCACCGTGAGTTAACCCAGTACTTC
>TRBV18|.|TRBJ2-7|many
CASSEGLSYEQYF
TGTGCCAGCTCAGAAGGGCTCTCCTACGAGCAGTACTTC
>TRBV14|.|TRBJ2-3|few
CASRETGTYTDTQYF
TGTGCCAGCAGGGAAACCGGGACTTACACAGATACGCAGTATTTT
>TRBV5-1|.|TRBJ2-3|few
CASGSTITDTQYF
TGCGCCAGCGGGTCTACAATCACAGATACGCAGTATTTT
>TRBV25-1|TRBD2|TRBJ2-1|.
CASTPGLAGGNNEQFF
TGTGCCAGCACCCCGGGACTAGCGGGGGGTAACAATGAGCAGTTCTTC
>TRBV20-1|.|TRBJ2-5|.
CSADPGSAAKETQYF
TGCAGTGCGGACCCAGGGTCTGCAGCGAAAGAGACCCAGTACTTC
>TRBV5-1|.|TRBJ1-1|.
CASSLGATGNTEAFF
TGCGCCAGCAGCTTAGGGGCGACGGGGAACACTGAAGCTTTCTTT
>TRBV28|.|TRBJ2-1|.
CASTVVSGNEQFF
TGTGCCAGCACCGTAGTATCAGGAAATGAGCAGTTCTTC
>TRBV29-1|.|TRBJ2-7|few
CSAAVFNPYEQYF
TGCAGCGCCGCAGTCTTTAACCCCTACGAGCAGTACTTC
>TRBV6-2/TRBV6-3|TRBD2|TRBJ2-1|.
CASRIAGGPVEQFF
TGTGCCAGCAGAATAGCGGGAGGGCCAGTTGAGCAGTTCTTC
>TRBV7-8|.|TRBJ1-5|.
CASSLTRTRSNQPQHF
TGTGCCAGCAGCTTAACCAGGACCAGGAGCAATCAGCCCCAGCATTTT
>TRBV21-1|.|TRBJ2-7|.
CASSKWATGGRAPEQYF
TGTGCCAGCAGCAAGTGGGCTACTGGGGGGAGGGCCCCCGAGCAGTACTTC
>TRBV4-2|.|TRBJ2-1|.
CASSRPGAGTYNEQFF
TGTGCCAGCAGCCGCCCAGGGGCGGGGACTTACAATGAGCAGTTCTTC
>TRBV24-1|TRBD1|TRBJ1-1|few
CATMTGINTEAFF
TGTGCCACCATGACAGGGATCAACACTGAAGCTTTCTTT
>TRBV5-1|.|TRBJ1-4|.
CASSRDRRQALFF
TGCGCCAGCAGTCGTGACAGACGCCAGGCACTGTTTTTT
>TRBV10-3|TRBD1|TRBJ1-2|few
CALRDRANYGYTF
TGTGCCTTACGGGACAGGGCGAACTATGGCTACACCTTC
>TRBV10-3|.|TRBJ2-3|.
CAISQIGLSTDTQYF
TGTGCCATCAGCCAAATAGGGCTATCCACAGATACGCAGTATTTT
>TRBV3-1|.|TRBJ1-6|.
CASSQVPKYWSPLHF
TGTGCCAGCAGCCAAGTCCCTAAGTATTGGTCACCCCTCCACTTT
>TRBV7-9|.|TRBJ2-7|.
CASGNHNYEQYF
TGTGCCAGCGGTAACCATAACTACGAGCAGTACTTC
>TRBV12-3/TRBV12-4|TRBD1|TRBJ2-2|few
CASSDDRGWGTTGELFF
TGTGCCAGCAGTGATGACAGGGGTTGGGGGACCACCGGGGAGCTGTTTTTT
>TRBV6-1|.|TRBJ1-4|.
CASSPKPTAVKLFF
TGTGCCAGCAGTCCAAAACCGACCGCCGTAAAACTGTTTTTT
>TRBV12-3/TRBV12-4|TRBD2|TRBJ2-1|many
CASSLARGAGVGNEQFF
TGTGCCAGCAGTTTAGCGCGGGGGGCGGGAGTGGGCAATGAGCAGTTCTTC
>TRBV6-1|.|TRBJ2-2|few
CASSRGLYRTTGELFF
TGTGCCAGCAGTAGGGGACTCTACCGGACCACCGGGGAGCTGTTTTTT
>TRBV12-3/TRBV12-4|TRBD2|TRBJ2-3|.
CASSFSGRAPDTQYF
TGTGCCAGCAGCTTTAGCGGGAGGGCCCCAGATACGCAGTATTTT
>TRBV6-1|TRBD1|TRBJ1-1|few
CASSEALGQGLEAFF
TGTGCCAGCAGTGAAGCTTTAGGACAGGGCCTTGAAGCTTTCTTT
>TRBV29-1|TRBD2|TRBJ2-7|many
CSVPGLADMGQYF
TGCAGCGTCCCGGGACTAGCGGATATGGGGCAGTACTTC
>TRBV12-3/TRBV12-4|TRBD2|TRBJ2-1|few
CATYSRGGSNEQFF
TGTGCCACCTACAGCCGGGGAGGGAGCAATGAGCAGTTCTTC
>TRBV11-2|.|TRBJ1-5|.
CASSPERDQPQHF
TGTGCCAGCAGTCCCGAACGGGACCAGCCCCAGCATTTT
>TRBV6-1|.|TRBJ2-6|.
CASSARLSSGANVLTF
TGTGCCAGCAGTGCCAGGCTCAGTTCTGGGGCCAACGTCCTGACTTTC